The present entry profiles one T cell receptor (beta chain) with its context. This sample stems from a study of blood T cell repertoires in COVID-19. The CDR3 loop spans 17 amino acids. The V and J ends lost 3 bases and 0 bases respectively, with 15 bases between them. The germline V gene encodes CDR1 LNHDA and CDR2 SQIVND (reference sequence). Authors' methods: Reference gene primer amplification gave nucleated cell count estimates. Profiling relied on immunoSEQ multiplex PCR, and the TCRdb table lists in-frame clones only, not all of them. V, J and clone size are those of that table, while D and trimming were read from the DNA. Of about 220,000 clones in the sample, around 89% were seen once. Enrolled through a virtual design, the participants were between about 18 and 100 years of age and came from under 30 US areas. Assignment of participants to cohorts was predicated upon participant-reported clinical history.

The origin of this receptor is a woman under 30 in a cohort exposed to, infected with or recovered from COVID-19 (not recorded which). Sequencing was carried out using PBMCs or T cells enriched from blood (not recorded which). The chain employs TRBV19 and TRBJ1-5; a weak D match, TRBD1 (6 bases). CDR3 loop: CASSIQTGDYSNQPQHF. In nucleotides, the CDR3 is TGTGCCAGTAGTATCCAGACAGGCGATTATAGCAATCAGCCCCAGCATTTT.